This T cell receptor beta chain was sequenced in a study of beta chain features in type 1 diabetes. Notes on the study in general: Moderate yet significant TCRB CDR3 shortening was seen in Type 1 diabetes patients in all four CD4+ subsets. A greater similarity of naive, central memory and Treg TCRB repertoires was seen among patients than among healthy donors.

In regard to this clone: The antigen remains undetermined.

CDR1 and CDR2 (germline): SGHTA, FQGNSA. The germline V and J ends were trimmed by 3 bases and 1 base, with 9 bases remaining between them. CDR3 length: 14 amino acids. What was sequenced were expressed TCRB transcripts, since all of the isolated RNA had been reverse transcribed. The data were produced by immunoSEQ multiplex PCR, yet TCRdb's version contains in-frame clones alone and is incomplete. The sample includes a few hundred thousand clones, approximately 15% of them seen just once. This TCR was recovered from a man aged 30-40 years in good health. Sequencing used naive CD4+ T cells from blood. The chain recombines TRBV7-2 with TRBJ2-5, with a possible D match to TRBD2 (7 bases). Here the CDR3 DNA reads TGTGCCAGCAGCTTGCGGGGGCCCCAAGAGACCCAGTACTTC. Translated: CASSLRGPQETQYF.